One sample yielded the 8 T cell receptor beta chains listed below, sequenced in a study of OX40 agonist ivuxolimab in advanced cancers. TCRdb's table, derived via immunoSEQ multiplex PCR, lists solely in-frame clones and lacks some. The top ten clones hold more than 13% of a sample with tens of thousands of clones, 70% to 90% of them seen once. The sequenced sample was CD4+ or CD8+ T cells sorted from blood, obtained in a trial of the OX40 agonist ivuxolimab. The receptors derive from an adult with an advanced solid tumor such as melanoma, head and neck, liver or kidney cancer.

CDR3 region: CASSPKLEGYAFF. The CDR3 coding sequence is TGTGCCAGCTCACCAAAACTCGAGGGTTACGCTTTCTTT. This chain uses TRBV18 with TRBJ1-1; no definite D call. The germline V and J ends were trimmed by 2 bases and 11 bases, with 15 bases remaining between them. Germline values: CDR1 KGHSH, CDR2 LQKENI. This CDR3 spans 13 amino acids.

The chain joins TRBV6-6 to TRBJ1-5, with D unclear. The CDR3 consists of 13 residues. Per germline, CDR1 MNHNY and CDR2 SVGAGI (reference sequence). V lost 6 bases, J lost 6 bases, and 12 bases lay in between. CDR3 bases: TGTGCCAGCAGGCCCAGTTTAACTCAGCCCCAGCATTTT. Translated: CASRPSLTQPQHF.

The rearrangement uses TRBV28 and TRBJ2-5, with D possibly matching TRBD1 (6 bases). The CDR3 is 14 residues long. V was pared by 6 bases and J by 2 bases, with 13 bases between. Looked up from germline, CDR1 is MDHEN and CDR2 is SYDVKM. CDR3 amino acids: CASSTPGTQETQYF. CDR3 coding DNA: TGTGCCAGCAGCACCCCCGGGACACAAGAGACCCAGTACTTC.

The rearrangement uses TRBV20-1 and TRBJ2-5, with D unclear. Germline CDR1 is DFQATT and CDR2 is SNEGSKA (reference sequence). CDR3 size: 10 residues. Trimming cost V 2 bases and J 5 bases, with 3 bases left between them. The CDR3 spells CSARRETQYF. CDR3 bases: TGCAGTGCTAGACGCGAGACCCAGTACTTC.

This chain links TRBV5-1 with TRBJ2-5, with 12 nucleotides matching TRBD2. The CDR3 consists of 16 residues. The V and J ends lost 2 bases and 0 bases, in that order; junction bases with no gene match: 2. Germline loops: CDR1 SGHRS, CDR2 YFSETQ. Written as DNA, the CDR3 is TGCGCCAGCAGCTTAGGACTAGCGGGAAACCAAGAGACCCAGTACTTC. Translation gives CASSLGLAGNQETQYF.

In its sample, this clone is medium-sized. The sample contains more than one DNA sequence encoding this CDR3. V is TRBV28 and J is TRBJ1-1; TRBD1 matches 7 bases. Germline loops: CDR1 MDHEN, CDR2 SYDVKM. This CDR3 contains 15 residues. After removal of 4 bases from V and 0 bases from J, the junction contained 5 bases not matched to a gene. Here the CDR3 reads CASSYPGTVNTEAFF. CDR3 nucleotide sequence: TGTGCCAGCAGTTACCCCGGGACAGTGAACACTGAAGCTTTCTTT.

The rearrangement links TRBV2 to TRBJ1-1, with 8 nucleotides matching TRBD1. Germline CDR1 and CDR2: SNHLY and FYNNEI. With V trimmed by 6 bases and J by 5 bases, 8 bases remained unmatched. The CDR3 totals 14 residues. CDR3 nucleotide sequence: TGTGCCAGCAGCCCGGACAGGGTACTAACTGAAGCTTTCTTT. Its protein product is CASSPDRVLTEAFF.

This chain joins TRBV6-5 and TRBJ1-1; perhaps TRBD1 as D (6 bases). Trimming stripped 0 bases from V and 4 bases from J, with 15 bases between. This CDR3 comprises 16 residues. CDR1 is MNHEY, CDR2 SVGAGI, per germline. The CDR3 DNA reads TGTGCCAGCAGTTACTCGAAGGTAACAGGGCTCACTGAAGCTTTCTTT. Amino acid sequence: CASSYSKVTGLTEAFF.